This T cell receptor beta chain was recovered during a study of somatic mutations in cytotoxic T cells in rheumatoid arthritis. Study-wide results and limits: Unidentified antigens were the targets of the expanded CD8+ clones. CD8+ clonality rose with age in rheumatoid arthritis patients, unlike in healthy controls. A largest CD8+ clone above 20% of CD8+ cells occurred in about an eighth of the 65 patients.

For this clone: What it recognizes is unknown.

The germline gives CDR1 SGDLS, CDR2 YYNGEE. The CDR3 totals 16 residues. J was trimmed by 6 bases and V by 3 bases; bases with no gene match: 9. TCRdb's table, derived via immunoSEQ multiplex PCR, lists solely in-frame clones and lacks some. The sample lists 13,000 to 15,000 clones; 74% were seen once. Sequencing used CD8+ T cells sorted from blood. The chain employs TRBV9 and TRBJ2-2; TRBD1 matches 9 bases. This sequence was found in an adult with rheumatoid arthritis. For the CDR3, the DNA is TGTGCCAGCAGCGAGACGACAGGGGGTGTGGCCGGGGAGCTGTTTTTT. Amino acids: CASSETTGGVAGELFF.